Listed here are 14 T cell receptor beta chains from one sample, sequenced in a study of blood T cell repertoires in COVID-19. Sequencing was performed with immunoSEQ multiplex PCR; in TCRdb, only in-frame clones are kept and a portion is missing. The sample has more than 150,000 clones; about 87% are singletons. Material: peripheral blood. Receptors were obtained from a woman between 65 and 79 years old with COVID-19, enrolled during active disease.

The chain links TRBV20-1 to TRBJ1-6; D call uncertain. Per germline, CDR1 DFQATT and CDR2 SNEGSKA (reference sequence). V was cut by 6 bases and J by 0 bases, with 12 bases left in between. The CDR3 is 15 residues long. The CDR3 sequence: CSASHESSYNSPLHF. The CDR3 DNA reads TGCAGTGCAAGTCATGAGAGCTCCTATAATTCACCCCTCCACTTT.

The V gene is TRBV7-6, the J gene TRBJ1-3; maybe TRBD1 (5 bases). Germline lookup yields CDR1 SGHVS and CDR2 FNYEAQ. The V gene lost 1 base and the J gene lost 3 bases, with 13 bases spanning the gap. The CDR3 has 16 residues. This CDR3 is CASSLDLRVYGNTIYF. Written as DNA, the CDR3 is TGTGCCAGCAGCTTAGATCTCAGGGTCTATGGAAACACCATATATTTT.

The chain is built from TRBV4-3 and TRBJ1-6, with D possibly matching TRBD1 (6 bases). V was shortened by 4 bases and J by 8 bases, with 27 bases between the two germline ends. The CDR3 sequence is 19 residues long. CDR1 and CDR2 from the germline V gene are LGHNA and YSLEER. CDR3 bases: TGCGCCAGCAGCCCTAAATTTGGGACAAGCTCAATAAGGGATTCACCCCTCCACTTT. It codes for CASSPKFGTSSIRDSPLHF.

V gene TRBV4-1 combines with J gene TRBJ2-7, with a weak D call TRBD1 (5 bases). This CDR3 spans 14 amino acids. Trimming stripped 2 bases from V and 5 bases from J, with 13 bases between. CDR1 and CDR2 (germline): MGHRA, YSYEKL. CDR3 nucleotide sequence: TGCGCCAGCAGCCAAACGACAGTGCAGGACGAGCAGTACTTC. Protein: CASSQTTVQDEQYF.

This chain joins TRBV3-1 (or the pseudogene TRBV3-2) and TRBJ2-7; TRBD2 matches 14 bases. The length of the CDR3 is 19 residues. The germline gives CDR1 LGHDT, CDR2 YNNKEL (reference sequence). V gave up 2 bases and J gave up 4 bases; unmatched junction bases: 13. The CDR3: CASSQSIPGLAGVGYEQYF. The CDR3 nucleotides are TGTGCCAGCAGCCAATCGATACCGGGACTAGCGGGAGTAGGGTACGAGCAGTACTTC.

The chain employs TRBV12-3 or TRBV12-4 and TRBJ2-5; TRBD2 is a possible D gene (5 bases). The ends were cut back, 4 bases at V and 1 base at J, with 7 bases in the middle. The CDR3 is 13 residues long. The CDR3 DNA is TGTGCCAGCAGTTCGGACTTCCAAGAGACCCAGTACTTC. Residues: CASSSDFQETQYF.

The chain has TRBV28 and TRBJ1-6; possibly TRBD1 for D (6 bases). The CDR3 spans 19 residues. Germline CDR1 reads MDHEN; CDR2 reads SYDVKM. V was clipped by 7 bases and J by 8 bases, with 30 bases between them. The CDR3 spells CASKNGGLSEYSGDSPLHF. The CDR3 coding sequence is TGTGCCAGCAAGAACGGGGGGCTGTCGGAGTATTCGGGTGATTCACCCCTCCACTTT.

The chain carries TRBV28 and TRBJ2-3; possibly TRBD1 for D (6 bases). V was shortened by 6 bases and J by 5 bases, with 18 bases between the two germline ends. The germline V gene has CDR1 MDHEN and CDR2 SYDVKM. CDR3 length: 15 residues. The CDR3 DNA reads TGTGCCAGCAGCAGCCCCCAGGGGTTAGGAGATACGCAGTATTTT. It codes for CASSSPQGLGDTQYF.

This clone was detected only a few times. J is TRBJ2-3 and V is TRBV10-2; 9 positions match TRBD2. Losses at the gene ends were 5 bases for V and 4 bases for J; bases not matched to a gene: 10. The CDR3 runs to 16 residues. Germline CDR1 is WSHSY and CDR2 is SAAADI. CDR3 DNA sequence: TGCGCCAGCAGTCCCTTAGCGGGAGAAGGCCCAGATACGCAGTATTTT. Protein: CASSPLAGEGPDTQYF.

The chain recombines TRBV19 with TRBJ1-5, with D maybe TRBD1 (6 bases). From germline, CDR1 is LNHDA and CDR2 SQIVND (reference sequence). The CDR3 runs to 15 residues. V gave up 5 bases and J gave up 6 bases, with 17 bases separating them. Here the CDR3 reads CASSADRIQAQPQHF. Here the CDR3 DNA reads TGTGCCAGTAGTGCTGACAGGATTCAGGCTCAGCCCCAGCATTTT.

This chain uses TRBV29-1 with TRBJ1-2; D is ambiguous. V lost 1 base and J lost 4, with 7 bases in between. This CDR3 is 12 amino acids long. Germline V gene data show CDR1 as SQVTM and CDR2 as ANQGSEA. CDR3 sequence: CSVEGETYGYTF. The CDR3, as DNA: TGCAGCGTTGAAGGGGAGACCTATGGCTACACCTTC.

This chain links TRBV9 with TRBJ1-3, with D unclear. Trimming stripped 3 bases from V and 0 bases from J, with 19 bases between. CDR3 size: 18 residues. Per germline, CDR1 SGDLS and CDR2 YYNGEE. The CDR3 DNA follows: TGTGCCAGCAGCGGCGTTCCCCAAGGAGTGTTCTCTGGAAACACCATATATTTT. Its protein product is CASSGVPQGVFSGNTIYF.

In nucleotides, the CDR3 is TGTGCCAGCAGTCAGACCGGGACAGGGGCCTACGAGCAGTACTTC. It is translated as CASSQTGTGAYEQYF. The V call is TRBV7-2, the J call TRBJ2-7; 10 nucleotides align to TRBD1. Germline lookup yields CDR1 SGHTA and CDR2 FQGNSA. J was trimmed by 2 bases and V by 6 bases; bases with no gene match: 7. This CDR3 has 15 amino acids.

This sequence joins TRBV18 and TRBJ2-3; a weak D match, TRBD2 (6 bases). Between the trimmed V and J ends, which lost 6 bases and 5 bases, there was a span of 15 bases. The germline CDR1 and CDR2 sequences are KGHSH and LQKENI. This CDR3 spans 14 amino acids. CDR3 protein: CASSLKRAVDTQYF. For the CDR3, the DNA is TGTGCCAGCTCGCTCAAGCGGGCCGTAGATACGCAGTATTTT.